This is a list of T cell receptor beta chains from one sample in a study of blood T cell repertoires in COVID-19. Generated by immunoSEQ multiplex PCR, the TCRdb table keeps only in-frame clones and is missing some. The sample lists 210,000 or so clones, 70% to 90% occurring once. The material sequenced was PBMCs or T cells enriched from blood (not recorded which). Receptor source: a young man who had recovered from COVID-19. Each CDR3 is given with its conserved first and last residue. Fields, in order: J gene, clone size, D gene, V gene, CDR3 DNA, CDR3 protein. D genes are given only for firm matches. Clone size is stated in some rows and not others, as once, few, many or a class when expanded.

>TRBJ2-3|.|.|TRBV5-5
TGTGCCAGCAGCTTACAGTCGGCCATGGAGAGGGCCAAATTCACAGATACGCAGTATTTT
CASSLQSAMERAKFTDTQYF
>TRBJ1-2|.|TRBD1|TRBV7-9
TGTGCCAGCAGCGAGACAGGGATCCATGGCTACACCTTC
CASSETGIHGYTF
>TRBJ1-6|.|.|TRBV30
TGTGCCTGGAGGGCCAGGACTGGATCACCCCTCCACTTT
CAWRARTGSPLHF
>TRBJ2-7|.|.|TRBV7-9
TGTGCCAGCAGCTTAAATTTAGCCTACGAGCAGTACTTC
CASSLNLAYEQYF
>TRBJ1-5|.|TRBD1|TRBV2
TGTGCCAGCAGTAAGACAGGGGTTTACAATCAGCCCCAGCATTTT
CASSKTGVYNQPQHF
>TRBJ2-2|many|.|TRBV7-9
TGTGCCAGCAGCTTAAAGGGGGCTAGCCGGGGGACCGGGGAGCTGTTTTTT
CASSLKGASRGTGELFF
>TRBJ2-5|.|.|TRBV24-1
TGTGCCACCAGTGATTTCACAGGTCCGGAGACCCAGTACTTC
CATSDFTGPETQYF
>TRBJ1-1|.|.|TRBV6-5
TGTGCCAGCAGTTACTCTCGGGGGTTGGGGAAAGCTTTCTTT
CASSYSRGLGKAFF
>TRBJ1-2|once|TRBD1|TRBV6-1
TGTGCCAGCAGTGGTATGCCAGGACAGGGGTCATATGGCTACACCTTC
CASSGMPGQGSYGYTF
>TRBJ2-3|.|TRBD2|TRBV11-1
TGTGCCAGCAGTCCTTATAGCGGGGGACTCACAGATACGCAGTATTTT
CASSPYSGGLTDTQYF
>TRBJ2-4|.|.|TRBV24-1
TGTGCCACCAGTGGTGAGGGGGTGGACATTCAGTACTTC
CATSGEGVDIQYF
>TRBJ2-7|.|TRBD2|TRBV6-5
TGTGCCAGCAAGGCTACTAGCGGGAGTTTCGAGCAGTACTTC
CASKATSGSFEQYF
>TRBJ1-2|.|.|TRBV7-2
TGTGCCAGCAGCCCGACAAGGCTACAGGGTGGCTACACCTTC
CASSPTRLQGGYTF
>TRBJ2-1|.|.|TRBV7-2
TGTGCCAGCAGCCCCTCCAATGAGCAGTTCTTC
CASSPSNEQFF
>TRBJ1-5|.|.|TRBV10-3
TGTGCCACGCGAACCCAGGGGTCAATAAATCAGCCCCAGCATTTT
CATRTQGSINQPQHF
>TRBJ1-1|.|.|TRBV27
TGTGCCAGCAGTACAGGGTCCCAAGCTTTCTTT
CASSTGSQAFF
>TRBJ1-4|.|.|TRBV10-3
TGTGCCATCAGTGGCAGGGATAATGAAAAACTGTTTTTT
CAISGRDNEKLFF
>TRBJ1-1|once|TRBD1|TRBV28
TGTGCCAGCAGGGGGACGGACAGGGTAGAAGCTTTCTTT
CASRGTDRVEAFF
>TRBJ2-4|.|TRBD2|TRBV7-2
TGTGCCAGCAGCCTTAAGGCGGGGAGCGGGGGAGGGAACATTCAGTACTTC
CASSLKAGSGGGNIQYF
>TRBJ2-5|.|TRBD2|TRBV30
TGTGCCTGGAGTGTACCGAGCGGGAGACAAGAGACCCAGTACTTC
CAWSVPSGRQETQYF
>TRBJ2-5|.|TRBD2|TRBV3-1/TRBV3-2
TGTGCCAGCAGCCAAGGTGCTAGCGGAGAGACCCAGTACTTC
CASSQGASGETQYF
>TRBJ2-2|once|.|TRBV3-1/TRBV3-2
TGTGCCAGCAGCCAATTACCGGGGTTGGGCACCGGGGAGCTGTTTTTT
CASSQLPGLGTGELFF
>TRBJ1-1|few|TRBD1|TRBV2
TGTGCCAGCAGAAGGACAGGGGCGAACACTGAAGCTTTCTTT
CASRRTGANTEAFF
>TRBJ1-5|.|TRBD1|TRBV7-9
TGTGCCAGCAGCTTAGCAGCGACAGGGAGCAATCAGCCCCAGCATTTT
CASSLAATGSNQPQHF
>TRBJ1-2|.|.|TRBV5-1
TGCGCCAGCAGCTTGGGGACATCTTATGGCTACACCTTC
CASSLGTSYGYTF
>TRBJ2-1|.|.|TRBV10-3
TGTGCCATCAGTGAGGCTTCAGGGGATGAGCAGTTCTTC
CAISEASGDEQFF
>TRBJ2-2|.|.|TRBV7-9
TGTGCCAGCAGCTTAGTTGTAGGGGAGCTGTTTTTT
CASSLVVGELFF
>TRBJ1-6|once|.|TRBV18
TGTGCCAGCTCACCCGAACAGAATTCACCCCTCCACTTT
CASSPEQNSPLHF
>TRBJ1-1|.|TRBD1|TRBV7-9
TGTGCCAGCAGCTATGAACAGGGGACTGAAGCTTTCTTT
CASSYEQGTEAFF
>TRBJ2-1|.|TRBD2|TRBV7-9
TGTGCCAGCAGCACCCCCGGGCCGACTAGCGGGAGGGTAAATGAGCAGTTCTTC
CASSTPGPTSGRVNEQFF
>TRBJ2-5|.|.|TRBV6-4
TGTGCCAGCAGTGAGAGGGGGGGCGCAGAGACCCAGTACTTC
CASSERGGAETQYF
>TRBJ2-7|.|.|TRBV28
TGTGCCAGCAGTTTCAACACCTACGAGCAGTACTTC
CASSFNTYEQYF
>TRBJ2-1|.|TRBD2|TRBV6-2/TRBV6-3
TGTGCCAGCAGTTTCACGGGGGGGAATGAGCAGTTCTTC
CASSFTGGNEQFF
>TRBJ2-1|.|TRBD2|TRBV7-3
TGTGCCAGCAGCCATACCGGGACTAGACAAAATGAGCAGTTCTTC
CASSHTGTRQNEQFF
>TRBJ2-7|.|.|TRBV7-9
TGTGCCAGCAGCTTCCAGGGCACCTACGAGCAGTACTTC
CASSFQGTYEQYF
>TRBJ2-7|.|.|TRBV5-6
TGTGCCAGCAGCCTACTCAGGGCCTACGAGCAGTACTTC
CASSLLRAYEQYF
>TRBJ2-7|.|TRBD2|TRBV6-2/TRBV6-3
TGTGCCAGCAGTTACGGGACTAGCGGGTCCTCCGAGCAGTACTTC
CASSYGTSGSSEQYF
>TRBJ2-1|.|.|TRBV18
TGTGCCAGCTCACCACGGCCCGGCGGCAATGAGCAGTTCTTC
CASSPRPGGNEQFF
>TRBJ1-2|.|TRBD1|TRBV10-3
TGTGCCATCAGCTTGGACAGGGTGTTATACTATGGCTACACCTTC
CAISLDRVLYYGYTF
>TRBJ1-5|.|.|TRBV30
TGTGCCTGGAGTGGGACAGCGAATCAGCCCCAGCATTTT
CAWSGTANQPQHF
>TRBJ2-3|.|TRBD2|TRBV27
TGTGCCAGCAGTTTAGTACGGACTAGCGGGCCTAGCACAGATACGCAGTATTTT
CASSLVRTSGPSTDTQYF
>TRBJ1-6|.|.|TRBV11-2
TGTGCCAGCAGCTTAGACAGCTCCTATAATTCACCCCTCCACTTT
CASSLDSSYNSPLHF
>TRBJ1-6|.|TRBD1|TRBV28
TGTGCCAGCAACTGGGACAGAAATTCACCCCTCCACTTT
CASNWDRNSPLHF